The rows below give T cell receptor beta chains drawn from one sample of a study of blood T cell repertoires in COVID-19. The assay was immunoSEQ multiplex PCR, and TCRdb's table has in-frame clones only and misses some. Here the sample spans about 300,000 clones, about 82% being singletons. The sample comprised peripheral blood. These receptors all come from a woman aged 50 to 60 with acute or convalescent COVID-19. CDR3s include the opening cysteine and the closing phenylalanine or tryptophan. D genes are given only for firm matches. Part of the rows lack a size; the others show once, few, many or a class for expanded clones.

>-|few|TRBV28|TRBJ2-4
TGTGCCAGCACCTTGGGGGGACAAAACATTCAGTACTTC
CASTLGGQNIQYF
>TRBD2|-|TRBV5-1|TRBJ2-5
TGCGCCAGCAGCTCGGGACTAGCGGGAGACGGCGGAGAGACCCAGTACTTC
CASSSGLAGDGGETQYF
>-|-|TRBV18|TRBJ1-5
TGTGCCAGCTCACCACGTAACAGGGGCAATCAGCCCCAGCATTTT
CASSPRNRGNQPQHF
>-|few|TRBV28|TRBJ2-5
TGTGCCAGTGAAGGACAGAAAGAGACCCAGTACTTC
CASEGQKETQYF
>TRBD1|once|TRBV7-3|TRBJ1-4
TGTGCCAGCAGCTTGACAGGGGGTGAAAAACTGTTTTTT
CASSLTGGEKLFF
>-|-|TRBV3-1/TRBV3-2|TRBJ1-1
TGTGCCAGCAGCCAAGATTTGGGAGGGTCCACTGAAGCTTTCTTT
CASSQDLGGSTEAFF
>TRBD2|few|TRBV7-9|TRBJ2-2
TGTGCCAGCAGCTTATCGGGAATAGCGGGAGCCACCGGGGAGCTGTTTTTT
CASSLSGIAGATGELFF
>TRBD1|-|TRBV7-2|TRBJ2-7
TGTGCCAGCATATTACCGGGACAGGGGGCTGTTGAGCAGTACTTC
CASILPGQGAVEQYF
>-|-|TRBV7-9|TRBJ1-5
TGTGCCAGCAGCCACCCAGGTCCCGGTCAGCCCCAGCATTTT
CASSHPGPGQPQHF
>TRBD2|-|TRBV7-3|TRBJ2-5
TGTGCCAGCAGCCCAGCCGGGACTATGCAAGAGACCCAGTACTTC
CASSPAGTMQETQYF
>-|-|TRBV5-4|TRBJ2-3
TGTGCCAGCAGCTTTATGTCGGCAGATACGCAGTATTTT
CASSFMSADTQYF
>-|-|TRBV23-1|TRBJ2-5
TGCGCCAGCAGTCAGCGAGGGTCTCAAGAGACCCAGTACTTC
CASSQRGSQETQYF
>-|once|TRBV2|TRBJ1-4
TGTGCCAGCAGTGAGGGCGGGGAAAAACTGTTTTTT
CASSEGGEKLFF
>TRBD1|-|TRBV11-1|TRBJ1-4
TGTGCCAGCAGCCTTACCCCTCAGGGGGCGAATGAAAAACTGTTTTTT
CASSLTPQGANEKLFF
>TRBD1|-|TRBV11-1|TRBJ2-3
TGTGCCAGCAGCTTTTCGGGACAGGTGGACACAGATACGCAGTATTTT
CASSFSGQVDTDTQYF
>TRBD1|-|TRBV7-8|TRBJ2-2
TGTGCCAGCAGCTGGACAGGGAGCACCGGGGAGCTGTTTTTT
CASSWTGSTGELFF
>-|-|TRBV21-1|TRBJ2-3
TGTGCCAGCAGCCGGGGACTAGCGGGATCAAGCACAGATACGCAGTATTTT
CASSRGLAGSSTDTQYF
>-|-|TRBV9|TRBJ2-7
TGTGCCAGCAGCGTTACCGGGACTCTTTCCTACGAGCAGTACTTC
CASSVTGTLSYEQYF
>-|-|TRBV4-1|TRBJ1-3
TGCGCCAGCAGCCAAGTCACGTACAACTCTGGAAACACCATATATTTT
CASSQVTYNSGNTIYF
>TRBD2|-|TRBV7-2|TRBJ2-2
TGTGCCAGCAGCCCTGGTAGCGGGAGGGCGGGGACCGGGGAGCTGTTTTTT
CASSPGSGRAGTGELFF
>TRBD1|-|TRBV28|TRBJ2-7
TGTGCCAGCAGACCCTCCGGGACAGGGCCCCTCGAGCAGTACTTC
CASRPSGTGPLEQYF
>-|few|TRBV5-1|TRBJ2-6
TGCGCCAGCAGCAATGCAGGGTCCTCTGGGGCCAACGTCCTGACTTTC
CASSNAGSSGANVLTF